This passage covers 8 T cell receptor beta chains from one sample sequenced in a study of T cells in Graves' hyperthyroidism and ophthalmopathy. TCR beta CDR3 regions were amplified from RNA transcripts. Primed by the HTBI set, a first-round RT-PCR was run on the TCR CDR3. TCRdb called the multiplex PCR reads again in MiXCR, with one record for every CDR3 protein. The sample consists of hundreds of thousands of distinct CDR3 sequences, approximately 17% of them appearing once. What was sequenced was blood. Source of these receptors: a woman aged 18-29 years with Graves' ophthalmopathy.

This clonotype occurred many times. This chain uses TRBV28 with TRBJ1-4; possible D gene TRBD1, 5 bases. V shed 4 bases and J shed 8 bases, with 14 bases lying between them. The germline V gene encodes CDR1 MDHEN and CDR2 SYDVKM. The CDR3 spans 14 residues. CDR3 nucleotides: TGTGCCAGCAGTTCCGGGACCGGCGGAGAAAAACTGTTTTTT. Translation gives CASSSGTGGEKLFF.

This clonotype showed up many times. J is TRBJ2-5 and V is TRBV28, with D unresolved. V was clipped by 6 bases and J by 4 bases, with 12 bases between them. CDR3 size: 13 residues. Germline V gene sequence: CDR1 MDHEN, CDR2 SYDVKM. Here the CDR3 reads CASREPLRETQYF. CDR3 DNA sequence: TGTGCCAGCAGGGAACCATTAAGAGAGACCCAGTACTTC.

The chain links TRBV28 to TRBJ2-6; unclear D gene. Germline loops: CDR1 MDHEN, CDR2 SYDVKM. V lost 5 bases and J lost 0, with 11 bases in between. The CDR3 runs to 16 residues. The CDR3 loop reads CASSPTVISGANVLTF. CDR3 DNA: TGTGCCAGCAGTCCAACAGTGATCTCTGGGGCCAACGTCCTGACTTTC. Based on the CDR3 plus reference TRBV28 and TRBJ2-6, the full variable domain is DVKVTQSSRYLVKRTGEKVFLECVQDMDHENMFWYRQDPGLGLRLIYFSYDVKMKEKGDIPEGYSVSREKKERFSLILESASTNQTSMYLCASSPTVISGANVLTFGAGSRLTVL.

This clonotype was counted many times. The V and J genes are TRBV9 and TRBJ2-1, with 12 bases identical to TRBD2. CDR1 is SGDLS, CDR2 YYNGEE, per germline. This CDR3 has 15 amino acids. J lost 2 bases, V lost 3 bases, and 0 bases had no gene match. The CDR3, as DNA: TGTGCCAGCAGCGCTAGCGGGGGGGCCTACAATGAGCAGTTCTTC. Protein sequence: CASSASGGAYNEQFF.

In this sample, this clonotype turned up a few times. This chain links TRBV30 with TRBJ2-3; perhaps TRBD2 as D (5 bases). V was cut by 5 bases and J by 1 base, with 16 bases left in between. The CDR3 spans 15 residues. The V gene's germline CDR1 is GTSNPN and CDR2 SVGIG (reference sequence). The CDR3 region has the DNA TGTGCCTGGGGTCCGATAGGAGCGGGCACAGATACGCAGTATTTT. Its translation is CAWGPIGAGTDTQYF.

With regard to this clonotype: A much larger clone is a single base away; this may be a read error. The chain has TRBV5-6 and TRBJ2-5; maybe TRBD2 (6 bases). Germline lookup yields CDR1 SGHDT and CDR2 YYEEEE. The V gene lost 10 bases and the J gene lost 4 bases, with 17 bases spanning the gap. This CDR3 region has 13 residues. In nucleotides, the CDR3 is TGTGCCGGCACCGGAGGGTTAGGAGAGACCCAGTACTTC. This encodes CAGTGGLGETQYF.

J is TRBJ2-3 and V is TRBV11-2; the match to TRBD2 covers 8 bases. V dropped 2 bases and J dropped 3; count of bases not matched to a gene: 10. The CDR3 is 17 residues long. Per the germline V gene, CDR1 is SGHAT and CDR2 is FQNNGV. DNA of the CDR3: TGTGCCAGCAGCTTACTTGCTGGCGGGGGGACTACAGATACGCAGTATTTT. This sequence encodes CASSLLAGGGTTDTQYF.

This clonotype came up a few times. The chain combines TRBV18 with TRBJ2-1; D gene uncertain. The CDR3 spans 14 residues. CDR1 is KGHSH and CDR2 is LQKENI in the germline V gene. The germline V and J ends were trimmed by 0 bases and 7 bases, with 10 bases remaining between them. CDR3 amino acids: CASSPPSTLNEQFF. CDR3 nucleotides: TGTGCCAGCTCACCACCTTCCACGTTAAATGAGCAGTTCTTC.